The rows below give T cell receptor beta chains drawn from one sample of a study of shared clonotypes between healthy human individuals. Here immunoSEQ multiplex PCR was the method, and the copy in TCRdb shows in-frame clones only, minus some. The sample comprises under 650,000 clones, about 96% of which are singletons, and 0.06% rests with the top ten. Sequencing was performed on naive CD4+ T cells sorted from blood. These TCRs come from a woman aged 30 to 39 in good health. Both conserved end residues are part of each CDR3. The D gene is left open where the match is weak.

j_gene | v_gene | d_gene | CDR3nt | CDR3aa
TRBJ2-7 | TRBV30 | NA | TGTGCCTGGAGGGGGGGCAGGAGTAGCTCCTACGAGCAGTACTTC | CAWRGGRSSSYEQYF
TRBJ1-2 | TRBV27 | TRBD1 | TGTGCCAGCAGTCTTAACGACAGGGATGGCTACACCTTC | CASSLNDRDGYTF
TRBJ1-1 | TRBV11-2 | NA | TGTGCCAGCAGCTTAGGGGCCTTGGCCAGCTGGGGGAACACTGAAGCTTTCTTT | CASSLGALASWGNTEAFF
TRBJ2-7 | TRBV5-1 | TRBD2 | TGCGCCAGCAGCTTCTTAGCGGGAGGGGACTACGAGCAGTACTTC | CASSFLAGGDYEQYF
TRBJ1-2 | TRBV21-1 | NA | TGTGCCAGTATAGTAGGGGAGCGTTATGGCTACACCTTC | CASIVGERYGYTF
TRBJ2-3 | TRBV11-1 | NA | TGTGCCAGCAGCTTCCGTCGGGAGAGCACAGATACGCAGTATTTT | CASSFRRESTDTQYF
TRBJ1-2 | TRBV5-1 | NA | TGCGCCAGCCGGACGGACTTGAGTGGCTACACCTTC | CASRTDLSGYTF
TRBJ2-1 | TRBV6-5 | NA | TGTGCCAGCAGCACTACTCACAATGAGCAGTTCTTC | CASSTTHNEQFF
TRBJ1-6 | TRBV6-5 | NA | TGTGCCAGCAGTTACTCCCCGCGGGGGAGCAATTCACCCCTCCACTTT | CASSYSPRGSNSPLHF
TRBJ2-5 | TRBV10-3 | NA | TGTGCCATCAGTGAGCAACAAGAGACCCAGTACTTC | CAISEQQETQYF
TRBJ1-2 | TRBV30 | NA | TGTGCCTGGAACCCGGCTGATGGCTACACCTTC | CAWNPADGYTF
TRBJ2-1 | TRBV6-5 | NA | TGTGCCAGCGGAGTTAGCTACAATGAGCAGTTCTTC | CASGVSYNEQFF
TRBJ2-1 | TRBV28 | NA | TGTGCCAGCAGTTTAGCCGGTATAAGGAATGAGCAGTTCTTC | CASSLAGIRNEQFF
TRBJ2-1 | TRBV7-6 | TRBD2 | TGTGCCAGCAGCTTAGAGGGAGGACTAGTTCAGTTCTTC | CASSLEGGLVQFF
TRBJ2-2 | TRBV5-1 | TRBD2 | TGCGCCAGCAGTCCTGGACTAGCCGGGGAGCTGTTTTTT | CASSPGLAGELFF
TRBJ1-5 | TRBV19 | NA | TGTGCCAGTAGTATCCCAGGGGATAGCAATCAGCCCCAGCATTTT | CASSIPGDSNQPQHF
TRBJ2-1 | TRBV25-1 | TRBD1 | TGTGCCAGCAGTGAACATGGATTAGGGACAGTCAACAATGAGCAGTTCTTC | CASSEHGLGTVNNEQFF
TRBJ2-7 | TRBV28 | TRBD1 | TGTGCCAGCAGTACAGGGGGCTGGTCCTACGAGCAGTACTTC | CASSTGGWSYEQYF
TRBJ2-7 | TRBV6-6 | TRBD1 | TGTGCCAGCAGAGGCCCGACAGGGAGCGGTTTCGAGCAGTACTTC | CASRGPTGSGFEQYF
TRBJ2-7 | TRBV2 | TRBD1 | TGTGCCAGCAGCCCAACCGGGACAGGGGGTTACGAGCAGTACTTC | CASSPTGTGGYEQYF
TRBJ2-1 | TRBV28 | TRBD2 | TGTGCCAGCGAAGGCGGGCGGGAGGGATTGGTCTTC | CASEGGREGLVF
TRBJ2-7 | TRBV7-9 | TRBD2 | TGTGCCAGCAGCTTACGGACTAGCGGGAGGAGGGTGGATTACGAGCAGTACTTC | CASSLRTSGRRVDYEQYF
TRBJ1-4 | TRBV5-4 | TRBD1 | TGTGCCAGCAGCTTTGAGTGGGACAGTGAAAAACTGTTTTTT | CASSFEWDSEKLFF
TRBJ2-7 | TRBV5-5 | TRBD2 | TGTGCCAGCAGCTTGGCACTAGCGGGAGGGCCCTCCTACGAGCAGTACTTC | CASSLALAGGPSYEQYF